What follows are 11 T cell receptor beta chains derived from one specimen sequenced in a study of vaccination and CD4 T cells after COVID-19. The antigens for these receptors are not known. Documented treatment: roughly ten-day PBMC culture with coronavirus spike peptide pools or control peptides (ViraFEST assay). Sequence data for DNA of cultured CD4+ T cells were generated by the Oncomine TCR Beta short-read assay. Via MiXCR, TCRdb re-called the PCR reads, giving one row per CDR3 protein. Among more than 15,000 distinct CDR3 sequences listed, roughly 47% were seen once. Sample: CD4+ T cells from blood, cultured in vitro, taken before SARS-CoV-2 vaccination. The source is a human donor who had recovered from COVID-19.

The chain has TRBV5-4 and TRBJ2-3; 8 positions match TRBD1. V was clipped by 4 bases and J by 5 bases; unmatched bases: 12. CDR3 size: 16 residues. Germline V lookup: CDR1 SGHNT, CDR2 YYREEE (reference sequence). DNA for the CDR3: TGTGCCAGCAGCCAGGTCCGACAGGGGATTGTAGATACGCAGTATTTT. Protein: CASSQVRQGIVDTQYF.

This clonotype has a handful of counts. The chain uses TRBV20-1 and TRBJ1-1, with D perhaps TRBD1 (5 bases). CDR1 DFQATT and CDR2 SNEGSKA come from the germline V gene (reference sequence). This CDR3 has 14 amino acids. V was shortened by 4 bases and J by 0 bases, with 12 bases between the two germline ends. As DNA, the CDR3 is TGCAGTGCTAACGAACAGGTATTGAACACTGAAGCTTTCTTT. It codes for CSANEQVLNTEAFF.

The chain uses TRBV3-1 and TRBJ2-1, with TRBD2 identical over 11 bases. The CDR3 totals 15 residues. The V segment lost 3 bases and the J segment 7 bases; nucleotides outside the gene matches: 5. Germline CDR1 LGHDT, CDR2 YNNKEL (reference sequence). The CDR3 DNA reads as TGTGCCAGCAGCCATAGCGGGGGGGTCTCTAATGAGCAGTTCTTC. This gives the protein CASSHSGGVSNEQFF.

The chain is built from TRBV15 and TRBJ2-1; D is perhaps TRBD2 (5 bases). Trimming stripped 0 bases from V and 6 bases from J, with 18 bases between. The CDR3 runs to 17 residues. Germline V gene lookup returns CDR1 LNHNV and CDR2 YYDKDF (reference sequence). The CDR3 is CATSRDDGLAIRNEQFF. The CDR3 DNA is TGTGCCACCAGCAGAGATGATGGCCTAGCAATCCGCAATGAGCAGTTCTTC.

There are a few counts of this clonotype. The chain recombines TRBV20-1 with TRBJ1-6; 7 nucleotides align to TRBD1. The V segment lost 5 bases and the J segment 10 bases; nucleotides outside the gene matches: 14. This CDR3 contains 15 residues. From germline, CDR1 is DFQATT and CDR2 SNEGSKA (reference sequence). CDR3 residues: CSAPPSRDSNSPLHF. The CDR3 coding sequence is TGCAGTGCTCCACCATCCCGGGACAGTAACTCACCCCTCCACTTT.

The rearrangement links TRBV2 to TRBJ2-5; 8 bases map to TRBD1. V dropped 4 bases and J dropped 12; count of bases not matched to a gene: 10. The CDR3 has 13 amino acids. Germline lookup yields CDR1 SNHLY and CDR2 FYNNEI. The CDR3 DNA is TGTGCCAGCAGTGGGGGTCTACAGGGGGTAAAGTACTTC. Translated: CASSGGLQGVKYF.

This sequence joins TRBV10-3 and TRBJ1-5, with 7 bases lining up with TRBD1. The germline gives CDR1 ENHRY, CDR2 SYGVKD. V dropped 10 bases and J dropped 5; count of bases not matched to a gene: 8. CDR3 length: 13 residues. As DNA, the CDR3 is TGTGCCAGCAACGACAGGGCGGATCAGCCCCAGCATTTT. This gives the protein CASNDRADQPQHF.

The chain is built from TRBV28 and TRBJ1-5; D gene unclear. The V gene lost 3 bases and the J gene lost 1 base, with 7 bases spanning the gap. The CDR3 is 14 residues long. Germline V lookup: CDR1 MDHEN, CDR2 SYDVKM. Here the CDR3 reads CASSFGLSNQPQHF. The CDR3 nucleotides are TGTGCCAGCAGTTTCGGTTTGAGCAATCAGCCCCAGCATTTT.

In its sample, this clonotype was seen a few times. J is TRBJ1-2 and V is TRBV27; 7 bases fit TRBD1. Germline CDR1 and CDR2: MNHEY and SMNVEV (reference sequence). This CDR3 has 15 residues. The J segment lost 2 bases and the V segment lost 5 bases, leaving 8 bases of the junction unmatched. CDR3 in amino acids: CASSLNRGWNYGYTF. For the CDR3, the DNA is TGTGCCAGCAGTCTCAACAGGGGATGGAACTATGGCTACACCTTC.

The chain uses TRBV25-1 and TRBJ2-7; a possible D gene is TRBD2 (6 bases). Germline V lookup: CDR1 MGHDK, CDR2 SYGVNS. V lost 7 bases and J 7 bases, leaving 17 bases between the germline ends. This CDR3 contains 13 residues. CDR3 sequence reads: CASKGLAYEEQYF. The CDR3 DNA is TGTGCCAGCAAGGGGCTAGCGTACGAAGAGCAGTACTTC.

This clonotype was counted only a few times. The chain combines TRBV7-3 with TRBJ2-5, with 7 bases that match TRBD2. From germline, CDR1 is SGHTA and CDR2 FQGTGA. The V segment lost 5 bases and the J segment 2 bases; nucleotides outside the gene matches: 11. This CDR3 spans 16 amino acids. The CDR3 DNA reads as TGTGCCAGCAGCCCATCAGGTGGGAGGGGACAAGAGACCCAGTACTTC. This codes for CASSPSGGRGQETQYF.